Listed below are T cell receptor beta chains from one sample, sequenced in a study of shared clonotypes between healthy human individuals. Here immunoSEQ multiplex PCR was the method, and the copy in TCRdb shows in-frame clones only, minus some. The repertoire has about 180,000 clones, roughly 93% of them found once; the top ten carry 0.067%. The sequencing input was naive CD4+ T cells sorted from blood. Receptors were obtained from a woman under 40 in good health. Each CDR3 is given with its conserved first and last residue. Each record gives: CDR3 DNA, CDR3 protein, D gene, clone size, J gene, V gene. A D gene is named only where the DNA matches it firmly. Clone size is stated in some rows and not others, as once, few, many or a class when expanded.

TGTGCCAGCAGTTACTCGGGGAATGAAAAACTGTTTTTT CASSYSGNEKLFF - - TRBJ1-4 TRBV6-5
TGTGCCAGCTCACCAAGTATGGGCGGAAACACTGAAGCTTTCTTT CASSPSMGGNTEAFF - - TRBJ1-1 TRBV18
TGTGCCAGCAGCCTATTGGGGGCTAGCGGGGACTCCTACAATGAGCAGTTCTTC CASSLLGASGDSYNEQFF TRBD2 - TRBJ2-1 TRBV7-9
TGTGCCAGCAGCTTAGCCTCGGACGGGAACTACGAGCAGTACTTC CASSLASDGNYEQYF - - TRBJ2-7 TRBV7-7
TGCGCCAGCAGTCCTTATCACGCTAGCTCCTACGAGCAGTACTTC CASSPYHASSYEQYF - - TRBJ2-7 TRBV4-1
TGTGCCAGCAGCCAAGACATCTACGAGCAGTACTTC CASSQDIYEQYF - - TRBJ2-7 TRBV16
TGTGCCAGTAACGGGGGAAGTGGCTACACCTTC CASNGGSGYTF - - TRBJ1-2 TRBV19
TGTGCCAGCTCACCGGGACAGGGGGCGAGAGAGACCCAGTACTTC CASSPGQGARETQYF TRBD1 - TRBJ2-5 TRBV18
TGTGCCAGCAGCAGCAGAAGCCTCGGGCGAAAAGATACGCAGTATTTT CASSSRSLGRKDTQYF - - TRBJ2-3 TRBV7-8
TGCGCCAGCAGCTTGGGCAGGGGCTCTGGAAACACCATATATTTT CASSLGRGSGNTIYF - - TRBJ1-3 TRBV5-1
TGTGCCAGCAGAACTTACAGAGGCTCTTCCTACGAGCAGTACTTC CASRTYRGSSYEQYF - - TRBJ2-7 TRBV6-1
TGTGCCAGCAGTTTTGGAGGGGATCTCAGCGGGAGGCTCTACGAGCAGTACTTC CASSFGGDLSGRLYEQYF TRBD2 - TRBJ2-7 TRBV28
TGTGCCAGCTCACCGTCCGGGACACTGGATCAGCCCCAGCATTTT CASSPSGTLDQPQHF - - TRBJ1-5 TRBV18
TGTGCCAGCATTACGGGACAACCTCGCAATCAGCCCCAGCATTTT CASITGQPRNQPQHF - - TRBJ1-5 TRBV28
TGCGCCAGCAGCTTGTCCGGGACTAGCGGGGGATTAGAGACCCAGTACTTC CASSLSGTSGGLETQYF TRBD2 - TRBJ2-5 TRBV5-1
TGCGCCAGCAGTTCTAGCGGGAACGTGGCGCAGTTCTTC CASSSSGNVAQFF TRBD2 - TRBJ2-1 TRBV5-1
TGTGCCAGTCGGCATAACAATCAGCCCCAGCATTTT CASRHNNQPQHF - once TRBJ1-5 TRBV19
TGTGCCAGCAGCTTGATTCGATCCAAAATGCAGCCCCAGCATTTT CASSLIRSKMQPQHF - - TRBJ1-5 TRBV5-8
TGCAGCGTTGAGCAGAACACCGGGGAGCTGTTTTTT CSVEQNTGELFF - - TRBJ2-2 TRBV29-1
TGTGCCAGCAGTTATTACCGGGACACCTTAGGGAGGGAGCAGTACTTC CASSYYRDTLGREQYF - - TRBJ2-5 TRBV6-5
TGTGCCAGCAGTTTCCATAGCGGGAGCTCCTACAATGAGCAGTTCTTC CASSFHSGSSYNEQFF TRBD2 once TRBJ2-1 TRBV28
TGTGCCAGTAGTTCCAGCCAGGGCCCCTACGAGCAGTACTTC CASSSSQGPYEQYF - - TRBJ2-7 TRBV19
TGTGCCAGCTCACTACCGCTCGGCGCCAGCTCTGGAAACACCATATATTTT CASSLPLGASSGNTIYF - once TRBJ1-3 TRBV18
TGCGCCAGCAGCTTGGCTGACGTGCGATCTGGAAACACCATATATTTT CASSLADVRSGNTIYF - - TRBJ1-3 TRBV5-1
TGTGCCAGCAGCGTCGACAGGGTTAGTGAAAAACTGTTTTTT CASSVDRVSEKLFF TRBD1 - TRBJ1-4 TRBV28
TGTGCCACCAGGACTAGCGGGAGGGTAGGCGAGCAGTACTTC CATRTSGRVGEQYF TRBD2 - TRBJ2-7 TRBV10-3
TGTGCCAGCAGCGTTTTGGGACAGGGCTACGAGCAGTACTTC CASSVLGQGYEQYF TRBD1 - TRBJ2-7 TRBV5-6
TGTGCCAGCAGTGAACTCTGGGACAGGGGATTGACCCAGCATTTT CASSELWDRGLTQHF TRBD1 - TRBJ1-5 TRBV6-1
TGTGCCAGCAGCTTCGAGACTAGCGTCCCCTACGAGCAGTACTTC CASSFETSVPYEQYF TRBD2 - TRBJ2-7 TRBV5-4
TGCGCCAGCAGCTTGTTAAGCCTAGCGGGATTAGGCAACGAGCAGTACTTC CASSLLSLAGLGNEQYF TRBD2 once TRBJ2-7 TRBV5-1
TGCGCCAGCAGCTTCGAAAGCGGGACTACCTACAATGAGCAGTTCTTC CASSFESGTTYNEQFF TRBD2 - TRBJ2-1 TRBV5-1
TGCGCCAGCAGCTTGGAGGGTTGGACAGGGAACACTGAAGCTTTCTTT CASSLEGWTGNTEAFF TRBD1 - TRBJ1-1 TRBV5-1
TGTGCCAGCAGCTTATACAGGGTTGAGACCCAGTACTTC CASSLYRVETQYF - - TRBJ2-5 TRBV11-3
TGTGCCAGCAGTTCTGGACAGAGGTATGGTGAGCAGTACTTC CASSSGQRYGEQYF - - TRBJ2-7 TRBV27
TGCGCCAGGTGGGAGGGCGGGGAGCTCTACGAGCAGTACTTC CARWEGGELYEQYF TRBD2 - TRBJ2-7 TRBV5-1
TGTGCCAGCAGCAGAGCGGCTAGGGCCAACTCTGGAAACACCATATATTTT CASSRAARANSGNTIYF - - TRBJ1-3 TRBV11-2
TGTGCCAGCGGTCGGGGAAGCGGGACAGCCTCCTACGAGCAGTACTTC CASGRGSGTASYEQYF - - TRBJ2-7 TRBV7-2